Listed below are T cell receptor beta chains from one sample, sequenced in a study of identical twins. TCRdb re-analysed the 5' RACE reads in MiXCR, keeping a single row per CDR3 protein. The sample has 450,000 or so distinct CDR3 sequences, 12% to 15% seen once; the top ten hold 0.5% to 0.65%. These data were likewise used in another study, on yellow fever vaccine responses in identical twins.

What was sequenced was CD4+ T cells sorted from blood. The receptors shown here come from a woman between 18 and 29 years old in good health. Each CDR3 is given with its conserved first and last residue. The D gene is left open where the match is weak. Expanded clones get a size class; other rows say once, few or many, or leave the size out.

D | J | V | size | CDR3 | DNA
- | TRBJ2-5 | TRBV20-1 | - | CSARRSSVRRETQYF | TGCAGTGCTAGACGCTCTAGTGTGCGTCGAGAGACCCAGTACTTC
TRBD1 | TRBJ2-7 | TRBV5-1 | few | CASSHNPDRILYEQYF | TGCGCCAGCAGTCACAATCCGGACAGGATCCTCTACGAGCAGTACTTC
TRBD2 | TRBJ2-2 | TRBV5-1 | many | CASSQELAGGTGELFF | TGCGCCAGCAGCCAGGAACTAGCGGGAGGAACCGGGGAGCTGTTTTTT
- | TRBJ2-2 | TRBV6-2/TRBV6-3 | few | CASRQGALTGELFF | TGTGCCAGCAGACAGGGAGCGTTAACCGGGGAGCTGTTTTTT
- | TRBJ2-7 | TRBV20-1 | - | CSAREGSRSYEQYF | TGCAGTGCTAGAGAGGGTTCGAGATCCTACGAGCAGTACTTC
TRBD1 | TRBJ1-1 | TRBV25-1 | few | CASSSGTGFWNTEAFF | TGTGCCAGCAGCTCCGGGACAGGGTTTTGGAACACTGAAGCTTTCTTT
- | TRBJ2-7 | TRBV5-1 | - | CASSLVGTLSYEQYF | TGCGCCAGCAGCTTGGTTGGGACCCTTTCCTACGAGCAGTACTTC
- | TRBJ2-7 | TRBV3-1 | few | CASSQNGAGGSSEQYF | TGTGCCAGCAGCCAAAACGGGGCTGGGGGTAGTTCGGAGCAGTACTTC
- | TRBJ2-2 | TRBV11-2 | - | CASSLNDRLSANTGELFF | TGTGCCAGCAGCTTAAACGACCGCCTTAGTGCGAACACCGGGGAGCTGTTTTTT
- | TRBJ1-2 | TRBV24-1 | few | CATSEAAFYGYTF | TGTGCCACCAGTGAGGCAGCTTTCTATGGCTACACCTTC
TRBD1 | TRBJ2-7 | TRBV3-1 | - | CASSQEAGQGFYEQYF | TGTGCCAGCAGCCAAGAGGCGGGACAGGGGTTCTACGAGCAGTACTTC
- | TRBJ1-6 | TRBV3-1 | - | CASSQVPGRSPLHF | TGTGCCAGCAGCCAAGTCCCGGGCAGGTCACCCCTCCACTTT
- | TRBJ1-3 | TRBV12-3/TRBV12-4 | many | CASSLWVSGNTIYF | TGTGCCAGCAGTTTATGGGTTTCTGGAAACACCATATATTTT
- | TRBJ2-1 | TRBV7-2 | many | CASSLSSANEQFF | TGTGCCAGCAGCTTATCCTCGGCCAATGAGCAGTTCTTC
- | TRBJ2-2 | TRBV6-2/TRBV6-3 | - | CASSYWQPSTGELFF | TGTGCCAGCAGTTACTGGCAGCCTTCCACCGGGGAGCTGTTTTTT
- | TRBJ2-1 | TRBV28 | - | CASSWTDAEQFF | TGTGCCAGCAGTTGGACCGACGCTGAGCAGTTCTTC
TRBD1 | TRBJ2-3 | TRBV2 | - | CASSEQGARTDTQYF | TGTGCCAGCAGTGAACAGGGGGCGAGGACAGATACGCAGTATTTT
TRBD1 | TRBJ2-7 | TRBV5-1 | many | CASRRTGGYEQYF | TGCGCCAGCAGGCGGACAGGGGGGTACGAGCAGTACTTC
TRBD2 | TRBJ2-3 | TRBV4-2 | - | CASSRGTSGVTDTQYF | TGTGCCAGCAGCCGCGGGACTAGCGGGGTGACAGATACGCAGTATTTT
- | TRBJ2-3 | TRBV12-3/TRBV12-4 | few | CASSLTQDSPQYF | TGTGCCAGCAGTCTAACCCAGGACAGTCCGCAGTATTTT
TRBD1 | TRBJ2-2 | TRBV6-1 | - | CASSLTATGVTGELFF | TGTGCCAGCAGTCTGACCGCGACAGGGGTGACCGGGGAGCTGTTTTTT
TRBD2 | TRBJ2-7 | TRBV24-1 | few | CATSDSTPGRGTYEQYF | TGTGCCACCAGTGACTCTACCCCCGGGAGGGGAACCTACGAGCAGTACTTC
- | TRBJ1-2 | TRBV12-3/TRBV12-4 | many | CASSSGPNYGYTF | TGTGCCAGCAGTTCCGGGCCCAACTATGGCTACACCTTC
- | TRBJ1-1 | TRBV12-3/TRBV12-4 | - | CASSLRGASTEAFF | TGTGCCAGCAGTTTAAGGGGGGCAAGCACTGAAGCTTTCTTT
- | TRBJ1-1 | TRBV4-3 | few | CASSQGQNTAFF | TGCGCCAGCAGCCAAGGCCAAAACACGGCTTTCTTT
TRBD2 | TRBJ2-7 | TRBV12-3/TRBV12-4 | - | CASREGNYEQYF | TGTGCCTCACGGGAGGGAAACTACGAGCAGTACTTC
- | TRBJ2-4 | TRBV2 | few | CASSLSVIQYF | TGTGCCAGCAGCCTCTCAGTGATTCAGTACTTC
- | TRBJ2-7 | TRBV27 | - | CASSRGAEQYF | TGTGCCAGCAGCCGGGGGGCAGAGCAGTACTTC
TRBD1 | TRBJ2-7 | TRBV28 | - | CASSLWGTGDAEQYF | TGTGCCAGCAGTTTATGGGGGACAGGGGATGCCGAGCAGTACTTC
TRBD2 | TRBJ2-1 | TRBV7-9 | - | CASSPTTSGRDEQFF | TGTGCCAGCAGCCCCACTACTAGCGGGCGGGATGAGCAGTTCTTC
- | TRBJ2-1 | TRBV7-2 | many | CASSLATGVPNNEQFF | TGTGCCAGCAGCTTAGCGACGGGGGTCCCAAACAATGAGCAGTTCTTC
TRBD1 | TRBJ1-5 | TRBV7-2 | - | CASSWDSLNQPQHF | TGTGCCAGCAGCTGGGACAGCCTCAATCAGCCCCAGCATTTT
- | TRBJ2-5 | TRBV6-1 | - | CASSEAVKRTQYF | TGTGCCAGCAGTGAAGCAGTCAAGAGGACCCAGTACTTC
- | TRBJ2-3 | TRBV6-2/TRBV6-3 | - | CASSYGGRDGTDTQYF | TGTGCCAGCAGTTATGGGGGACGCGATGGGACAGATACGCAGTATTTT
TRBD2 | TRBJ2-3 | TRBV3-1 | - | CASSQVLAGGHSSTDTQYF | TGTGCCAGCAGCCAAGTATTGGCGGGGGGTCACTCTAGCACAGATACGCAGTATTTT
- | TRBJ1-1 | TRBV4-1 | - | CASSQDQNRLHTEAFF | TGCGCCAGCAGCCAAGACCAAAACAGACTTCACACTGAAGCTTTCTTT
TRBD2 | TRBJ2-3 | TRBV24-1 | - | CATRERDTDTQYF | TGTGCCACCAGGGAGCGGGACACAGATACGCAGTATTTT
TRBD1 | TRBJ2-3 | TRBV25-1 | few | CASSLQGNTQYF | TGTGCCAGCAGTCTACAGGGGAATACGCAGTATTTT
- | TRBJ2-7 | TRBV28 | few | CASSTFYEQYF | TGTGCCAGCAGCACTTTCTACGAGCAGTACTTC
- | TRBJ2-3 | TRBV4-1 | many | CASEVSGGTDTQYF | TGCGCCAGCGAGGTGAGCGGAGGCACAGATACGCAGTATTTT
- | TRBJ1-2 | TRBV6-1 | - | CASSNAPRVDGYTF | TGTGCCAGCAGCAACGCCCCCCGAGTGGATGGCTACACCTTC
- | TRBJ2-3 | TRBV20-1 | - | CSARDFARNTDTQYF | TGCAGTGCTAGAGATTTTGCTAGGAACACAGATACGCAGTATTTT
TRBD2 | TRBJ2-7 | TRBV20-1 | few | CSATKRTSGSYEQYF | TGCAGTGCCACAAAAAGGACTAGCGGGTCTTACGAGCAGTACTTC
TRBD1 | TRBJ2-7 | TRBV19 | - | CASSIDRGAEQYF | TGTGCCAGTAGTATCGACAGGGGGGCTGAGCAGTACTTC
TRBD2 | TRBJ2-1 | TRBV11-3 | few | CASSFTGTSEQFF | TGTGCCAGCAGCTTTACCGGGACTAGCGAGCAGTTCTTC
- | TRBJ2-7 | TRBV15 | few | CATSRGRVSSSYEQYF | TGTGCCACCAGCAGAGGGAGGGTCTCGAGCTCCTACGAGCAGTACTTC
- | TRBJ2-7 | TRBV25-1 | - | CASSDAGYSYEQYF | TGTGCCAGCAGTGACGCGGGATACTCCTACGAGCAGTACTTC
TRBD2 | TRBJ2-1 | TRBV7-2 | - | CASSLMSGIPYNEQFF | TGTGCCAGCAGCTTAATGAGCGGGATTCCTTACAATGAGCAGTTCTTC
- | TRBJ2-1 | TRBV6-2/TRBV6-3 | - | CASTTLLSAEHNEQFF | TGTGCCAGCACCACCCTTCTATCAGCGGAACACAATGAGCAGTTCTTC
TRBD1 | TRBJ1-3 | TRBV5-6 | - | CASSTDRANTIYF | TGTGCCAGCAGCACCGACAGGGCCAACACCATATATTTT
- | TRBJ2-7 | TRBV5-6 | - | CARSLGLNCYEQYF | TGTGCCAGGAGCCTCGGACTAAACTGCTACGAGCAGTACTTC